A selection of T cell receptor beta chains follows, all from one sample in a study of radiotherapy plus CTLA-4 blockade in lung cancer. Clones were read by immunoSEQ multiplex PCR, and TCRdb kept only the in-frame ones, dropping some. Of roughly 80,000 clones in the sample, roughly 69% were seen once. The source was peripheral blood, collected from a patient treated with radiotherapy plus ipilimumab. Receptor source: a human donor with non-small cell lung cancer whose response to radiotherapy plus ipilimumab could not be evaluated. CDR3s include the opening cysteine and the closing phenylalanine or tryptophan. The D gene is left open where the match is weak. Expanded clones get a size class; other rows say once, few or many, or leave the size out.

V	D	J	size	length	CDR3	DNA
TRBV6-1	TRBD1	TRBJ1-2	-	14	CASSDRGLVYGYTF	TGTGCCAGCAGCGACAGGGGGCTGGTCTATGGCTACACCTTC
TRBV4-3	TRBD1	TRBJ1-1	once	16	CASSHRTGAPVAEAFF	TGCGCCAGCAGCCACCGGACAGGGGCCCCTGTTGCTGAAGCTTTCTTT
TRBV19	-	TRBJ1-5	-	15	CASSVAGPGVQPQHF	TGTGCCAGTAGTGTCGCTGGGCCCGGTGTGCAGCCCCAGCATTTT
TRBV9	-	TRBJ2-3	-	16	CASSSSGGGPTDTQYF	TGTGCCAGCAGCTCCTCCGGCGGGGGCCCAACAGATACGCAGTATTTT
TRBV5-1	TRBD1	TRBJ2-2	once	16	CASSLVYRGRTGELFF	TGCGCCAGCAGCTTGGTGTATAGGGGGCGCACCGGGGAGCTGTTTTTT
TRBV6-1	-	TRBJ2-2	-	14	CASSEALSVRELFF	TGTGCCAGCAGTGAAGCGCTCTCGGTTAGGGAGCTGTTTTTT
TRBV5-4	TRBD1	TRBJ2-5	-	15	CASSGVGQGQETQYF	TGTGCCAGCAGCGGAGTTGGACAGGGACAAGAGACCCAGTACTTC
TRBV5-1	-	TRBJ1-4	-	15	CASQLDSPTNEKLFF	TGCGCCAGCCAACTTGACAGTCCAACTAATGAAAAACTGTTTTTT
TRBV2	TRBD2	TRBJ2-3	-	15	CASSKLAGGADTQYF	TGTGCCAGCAGTAAACTAGCGGGAGGGGCAGATACGCAGTATTTT
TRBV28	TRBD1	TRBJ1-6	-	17	CASSLTGGASENSPLHF	TGTGCCAGCAGCCTAACAGGGGGCGCTTCCGAAAATTCACCCCTCCACTTT
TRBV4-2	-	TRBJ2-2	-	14	CASSQDRGTGELFF	TGTGCCAGCAGCCAAGATAGGGGCACCGGGGAGCTGTTTTTT
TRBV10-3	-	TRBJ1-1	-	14	CATRPGQLNTEAFF	TGTGCCACCCGGCCGGGACAACTGAACACTGAAGCTTTCTTT
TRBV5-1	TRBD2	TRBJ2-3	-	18	CASSWGTSGYPSTDTQYF	TGCGCCAGCAGCTGGGGGACTAGCGGATATCCTAGCACAGATACGCAGTATTTT
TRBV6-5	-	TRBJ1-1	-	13	CASRQTSETEAFF	TGTGCCAGCAGACAAACTTCGGAGACTGAAGCTTTCTTT
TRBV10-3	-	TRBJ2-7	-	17	CATRVRDGSEGTYEQYF	TGTGCCACCAGGGTTAGAGATGGGAGCGAAGGAACCTACGAGCAGTACTTC
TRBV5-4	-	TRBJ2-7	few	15	CASSLLFRRGYEQYF	TGTGCCAGCAGCTTGCTCTTTCGACGGGGTTACGAGCAGTACTTC
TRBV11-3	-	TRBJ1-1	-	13	CASSLLADTEAFF	TGTGCCAGCAGCTTACTCGCAGACACTGAAGCTTTCTTT
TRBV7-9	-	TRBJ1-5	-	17	CASSLSFTGGLNQPQHF	TGTGCCAGCAGCTTAAGTTTTACGGGGGGCCTGAATCAGCCCCAGCATTTT
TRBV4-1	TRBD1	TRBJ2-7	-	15	CASSQGRTGGYEQYF	TGCGCCAGCAGCCAGGGGAGGACAGGGGGGTACGAGCAGTACTTC
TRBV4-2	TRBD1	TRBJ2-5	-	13	CASSRGGAETQYF	TGTGCCAGCAGCCGAGGGGGCGCGGAGACCCAGTACTTC
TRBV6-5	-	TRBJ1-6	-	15	CASTKSNSYNSPLHF	TGTGCCAGCACCAAGTCGAACTCATATAATTCACCCCTCCACTTT